This T cell receptor (beta chain) was documented in a study of blood T cell repertoires in COVID-19. The wider study: Sites across the United States, Italy and Spain contributed samples from acute and convalescent COVID-19. Sources were T cells, B-cell-depleted T cells, or PBMCs; the material itself was cDNA or gDNA.

As processed by the authors: Nucleated cell number was recorded as an estimate derived from reference gene primer amplification. Some clones are missing from TCRdb's copy, which holds only in-frame ones; the method was immunoSEQ multiplex PCR. Clonal size and the V and J genes are those of that table, whereas D and trimming came from the DNA. The sample gives about 220,000 clones, roughly 88% of which show up once; approximately 2.3% is in the top ten. The V and J ends lost 4 bases and 7 bases, in that order; junction bases with no gene match: 2. This CDR3 is 13 amino acids long. From germline, CDR1 is MNHEY and CDR2 SMNVEV (reference sequence).

The chain is built from TRBV27 and TRBJ2-2; 8 bases map to TRBD1. The TCR was taken from a man between 40 and 49 years old who had recovered from COVID-19. Sequenced material: peripheral blood. This chain's CDR3 is CASSWTGFGELFF. Here the CDR3 DNA reads TGTGCCAGCAGTTGGACAGGGTTCGGGGAGCTGTTTTTT.